These 25 T cell receptor beta chains came from one sample sequenced in a study of blood T cell repertoires in COVID-19. Libraries were prepared by immunoSEQ multiplex PCR; TCRdb keeps only in-frame clonotypes and omits some of them. The sample lists tens of thousands of clones; about 89% were seen once. The sample was peripheral blood. The receptor source for this set is a man between 65 and 85 years old with active or convalescent COVID-19.

This sequence joins TRBV27 and TRBJ1-2; 9 bases are a match to TRBD1. V shed 7 bases and J 8 bases; nucleotides not matched to a gene: 14. CDR1 MNHEY and CDR2 SMNVEV come from the germline V gene (reference sequence). The CDR3 covers 15 residues. For the CDR3, the DNA is TGTGCCAGCACCCCTACAACAGGGGGCTTGGGGGGCTACACCTTC. It is translated as CASTPTTGGLGGYTF.

The chain employs TRBV7-3 and TRBJ2-3; TRBD1 might be the D (6 bases). The germline CDR1 and CDR2 sequences are SGHTA and FQGTGA. V was cut by 5 bases and J by 4 bases, with 16 bases left in between. This CDR3 spans 15 amino acids. CDR3 coding DNA: TGTGCCAGCAGCGTGACAGGAGCGATGTCAGATACGCAGTATTTT. This codes for CASSVTGAMSDTQYF. Supplemented by reference TRBV7-3 and TRBJ2-3, the full variable domain reads GAGVSQTPSNKVTEKGKYVELRCDPISGHTALYWYRQSLGQGPEFLIYFQGTGAADDSGLPNDRFFAVRPEGSVSTLKIQRTERGDSAVYLCASSVTGAMSDTQYFGPGTRLTVL.

This clone was detected only once. This chain uses TRBV28 with TRBJ2-7; D may be TRBD1 (6 bases). The CDR3 runs 15 residues. Trimming cost V 10 bases and J 6 bases, with 25 bases left between them. Germline CDR1 MDHEN, CDR2 SYDVKM. The CDR3 spells CAMGAAGVGVSEQYF. For the CDR3, the DNA is TGTGCCATGGGGGCTGCAGGGGTAGGGGTGAGCGAGCAGTACTTC.

The V call is TRBV29-1, the J call TRBJ1-2; weak D call: TRBD1 (5 bases). Germline lookup yields CDR1 SQVTM and CDR2 ANQGSEA. Trimming cost V 5 bases and J 6 bases, with 10 bases left between them. There are 11 residues in the CDR3. CDR3 residues: CSVLGGDGYTF. CDR3 in DNA: TGCAGCGTTCTCGGGGGGGATGGCTACACCTTC. Using reference TRBV29-1 and TRBJ1-2 for the parts outside the CDR3, the full variable domain is SAVISQKPSRDICQRGTSLTIQCQVDSQVTMMFWYRQQPGQSLTLIATANQGSEATYESGFVIDKFPISRPNLTFSTLTVSNMSPEDSSIYLCSVLGGDGYTFGSGTRLTVV.

This chain connects TRBV27 to TRBJ2-7; 10 nucleotides match TRBD1. Germline CDR1 and CDR2: MNHEY and SMNVEV (reference sequence). Germline trimming cut 6 bases from V and 7 bases from J; bases unmatched to any gene: 6. CDR3 length equals 13 residues. CDR3 in amino acids: CASRPTGGLEQYF. Here the CDR3 DNA reads TGTGCCAGCAGGCCGACAGGGGGCCTAGAGCAGTACTTC.

This clone has only one observation. The rearrangement joins TRBV3-1 (or the pseudogene TRBV3-2) to TRBJ1-2; TRBD1 is a possible D gene (6 bases). Trimming removed 1 base at V and 4 bases at J, with 13 bases between. Germline V gives CDR1 LGHDT, CDR2 YNNKEL (reference sequence). This CDR3 spans 15 amino acids. The CDR3 spells CASSQVWDNLYGYTF. The CDR3 nucleotides are TGTGCCAGCAGCCAAGTCTGGGACAACCTCTATGGCTACACCTTC.

This clone has only a few counts. Here the CDR3 DNA reads TGTGCCAGCAGCATTCGGACAGCCTATGGCTACACCTTC. This encodes CASSIRTAYGYTF. The chain carries TRBV28 and TRBJ1-2; D is perhaps TRBD1 (6 bases). Trimming removed 6 bases at V and 4 bases at J, with 12 bases between. CDR1 and CDR2 (germline): MDHEN, SYDVKM. CDR3 length equals 13 residues.

This clone was observed once. The chain uses TRBV28 and TRBJ2-5; 11 bases fit TRBD2. Losses at the gene ends were 5 bases for V and 4 bases for J; bases not matched to a gene: 6. The CDR3 contains 15 residues. CDR1 is MDHEN and CDR2 is SYDVKM in the germline V gene. Written as DNA, the CDR3 is TGTGCCAGCAGTCTACGACTAGCGGGGTTAGAGACCCAGTACTTC. The encoded protein is CASSLRLAGLETQYF.

The V gene is TRBV24-1, the J gene TRBJ1-3; D gene unclear. V was clipped by 5 bases and J by 0 bases, with 4 bases between them. There are 13 residues in the CDR3. CDR1 KGHDR and CDR2 SFDVKD come from the germline V gene. In DNA, the CDR3 is TGTGCCACCAGTGGTAGCTCTGGAAACACCATATATTTT. As protein: CATSGSSGNTIYF.

The V call is TRBV30, the J call TRBJ1-5; weak D call: TRBD1 (6 bases). The length of the CDR3 is 13 residues. Germline CDR1 GTSNPN, CDR2 SVGIG (reference sequence). The CDR3 loop reads CAYQGGGNQPQHF. As DNA, the CDR3 is TGTGCTTATCAAGGGGGAGGCAATCAGCCCCAGCATTTT. Full variable domain (rest looked up from reference TRBV30 and TRBJ1-5): SQTIHQWPATLVQPVGSPLSLECTVEGTSNPNLYWYRQAAGRGLQLLFYSVGIGQISSEVPQNLSASRPQDRQFILSSKKLLLSDSGFYLCAYQGGGNQPQHFGDGTRLSIL.

This chain connects TRBV4-2 to TRBJ2-5; TRBD2 matches 14 bases. After removal of 4 bases from V and 4 bases from J, the junction contained 8 bases not matched to a gene. This CDR3 spans 17 amino acids. Germline V gene sequence: CDR1 LGHNA, CDR2 YNFKEQ. CDR3 loop: CASSRSTSGRAVETQYF. The CDR3 bases are TGTGCCAGCAGCCGGTCGACTAGCGGGAGGGCGGTAGAGACCCAGTACTTC.

The rearrangement joins TRBV4-1 to TRBJ1-3; tentative D call: TRBD1 (5 bases). The length of the CDR3 is 17 residues. Germline assignment: CDR1 MGHRA and CDR2 YSYEKL. The V end lost 0 bases, the J end lost 2 bases, and 14 bases lay between the germline ends. The CDR3 DNA reads TGCGCCAGCAGCCAAGACTGGCCCTCAGGGACTGGAAACACCATATATTTT. Translated: CASSQDWPSGTGNTIYF.

This chain uses TRBV19 with TRBJ1-2; a weak D match, TRBD1 (5 bases). Germline CDR1 LNHDA, CDR2 SQIVND (reference sequence). This CDR3 is 16 amino acids long. V lost 5 bases to trimming and J lost 8 bases, with 24 bases between them. The CDR3 spells CASSLRAGEDLGGYTF. CDR3 in DNA: TGTGCCAGTAGTCTAAGAGCGGGGGAGGACCTTGGCGGCTACACCTTC.

The chain combines TRBV2 with TRBJ2-1, with D tentatively TRBD2 (6 bases). Germline CDR1 SNHLY, CDR2 FYNNEI. Trimming left V 6 bases short and J 8 bases short, with 20 bases between. There are 15 residues in the CDR3. The CDR3 is CASRLWDSLPDEQFF. The CDR3 region has the DNA TGTGCCAGCAGACTCTGGGACTCACTGCCCGATGAGCAGTTCTTC.

V and J are TRBV18 and TRBJ1-5, with 8 bases matching TRBD1. The germline gives CDR1 KGHSH, CDR2 LQKENI. This CDR3 region has 13 residues. Losses at the gene ends were 6 bases for V and 4 bases for J; bases not matched to a gene: 2. In DNA form, the CDR3 reads TGTGCCAGCTCGACAGGGGAAAATCAGCCCCAGCATTTT. Translation: CASSTGENQPQHF.

This rearrangement joins TRBV19 to TRBJ1-1; D possibly corresponds to TRBD1 (5 bases). The CDR3 length is 15 residues. The germline V gene has CDR1 LNHDA and CDR2 SQIVND (reference sequence). Trimming removed 5 bases from V and 1 base from J, with 14 bases in between. The chain's CDR3 is CASSDQGGGNTEAFF. CDR3 bases: TGTGCCAGTAGTGACCAGGGTGGTGGGAACACTGAAGCTTTCTTT.

The chain joins TRBV7-9 to TRBJ2-7; D perhaps matches TRBD1 (5 bases). The CDR3 runs 13 residues. The germline gives CDR1 SEHNR, CDR2 FQNEAQ (reference sequence). V was trimmed by 1 base and J by 6 bases, leaving 10 bases between them. In DNA form, the CDR3 reads TGTGCCAGCAGCTTAGAGTGGCAGGGCGAGCAGTACTTC. Amino acids: CASSLEWQGEQYF. Together with reference TRBV7-9 and TRBJ2-7, the CDR3 gives the full variable domain: DTGVSQNPRHKITKRGQNVTFRCDPISEHNRLYWYRQTLGQGPEFLTYFQNEAQLEKSRLLSDRFSAERPKGSFSTLEIQRTEQGDSAMYLCASSLEWQGEQYFGPGTRLTVT.

The rearrangement joins TRBV28 to TRBJ1-2; 10 bases align to TRBD1. CDR3 size: 13 residues. Germline CDR1 MDHEN, CDR2 SYDVKM. The trim removed 10 bases at V and 6 bases at J, leaving 8 bases unmatched. CDR3 DNA: TGTGCCACCAAAAGACAGGGGGCGAATGGCTACACCTTC. The encoded protein is CATKRQGANGYTF.

The rearrangement joins TRBV6-5 to TRBJ2-1, with 9 positions matching TRBD1. The length of the CDR3 is 14 residues. Germline V CDR1 and CDR2: MNHEY, SVGAGI. Losses at the gene ends were 6 bases for V and 7 bases for J; bases not matched to a gene: 7. The CDR3 DNA is TGTGCCAGCAGCCTACAGGGGGCTGGGAATGAGCAGTTCTTC. Its protein product is CASSLQGAGNEQFF.

The chain uses TRBV6-5 and TRBJ2-7, with TRBD2 matching over 10 bases. The CDR3 sequence is 15 residues long. V was clipped by 3 bases and J by 4 bases; unmatched bases: 6. Germline CDR1 is MNHEY and CDR2 is SVGAGI. CDR3 in amino acids: CASSYGLAGVYEQYF. CDR3 DNA: TGTGCCAGCAGTTATGGCCTAGCGGGAGTATACGAGCAGTACTTC.

This clone was seen more than once but under ten times. The chain is built from TRBV16 and TRBJ2-2, with a tentative D call TRBD1 (6 bases). Germline CDR1 reads KGHSY; CDR2 reads FQNENV. The CDR3 runs 16 residues. The V and J ends lost 3 bases and 6 bases respectively, with 17 bases between them. This chain's CDR3 is CASSQQQGRGAGELFF. CDR3 in DNA: TGTGCCAGCAGCCAGCAACAGGGACGAGGCGCCGGGGAGCTGTTTTTT.

This clone occurred a few times. The chain links TRBV3-1 (or the pseudogene TRBV3-2) to TRBJ1-6, with D tentatively TRBD1 (5 bases). With 2 bases removed from V and 3 bases from J, the gap between germline ends came to 14 bases. The CDR3 loop spans 17 amino acids. Germline V gene sequence: CDR1 LGHDT, CDR2 YNNKEL (reference sequence). The CDR3, as DNA: TGTGCCAGCAGCCAATCATGGGGGGAGATCTATAATTCACCCCTCCACTTT. Its translation: CASSQSWGEIYNSPLHF.

V usage is TRBV3-1 (or the pseudogene TRBV3-2) and J usage is TRBJ2-1; D call uncertain. The CDR3 extends over 16 amino acids. Germline V gives CDR1 LGHDT, CDR2 YNNKEL (reference sequence). V was pared by 3 bases and J by 2 bases, with 14 bases between. The CDR3 is CASSHPLSRAYNEQFF. The CDR3 DNA reads as TGTGCCAGCAGCCACCCCCTATCGAGAGCCTACAATGAGCAGTTCTTC.

The rearrangement uses TRBV4-2 and TRBJ1-6; no firm D call. Trimming stripped 0 bases from V and 7 bases from J, with 10 bases between. The CDR3 consists of 15 residues. Looked up from germline, CDR1 is LGHNA and CDR2 is YNFKEQ. The CDR3: CASSQDDRGNSPLHF. The CDR3 bases are TGTGCCAGCAGCCAAGATGACCGGGGAAATTCACCCCTCCACTTT.

The chain has TRBV2 and TRBJ1-6, with unresolved D. Trimming shortened V by 1 base and J by 8 bases, and 12 bases separated the two germline ends. The CDR3 has 15 amino acids. Germline assignment: CDR1 SNHLY and CDR2 FYNNEI. The chain's CDR3 is CASSEGHHSDSPLHF. CDR3 in DNA: TGTGCCAGCAGTGAAGGGCACCATTCAGATTCACCCCTCCACTTT.